These 14 T cell receptor beta chains were sequenced from one sample in a study of shared clonotypes between healthy human individuals (dated by TCRdb to 2018 to 2020). Library construction relied on the immunoSEQ multiplex PCR assay. Sourced from immuneACCESS, this table was stored by TCRdb with only in-frame sequences that have V and J called. A share of the clones is absent; for the studies checked, an unresolved V gene accounts for under half, and the remainder has no known explanation. Here the sample has about half a million clones; 60% to 80% occur a single time. Together, the top ten hold 12% of the sample. The material sequenced was PBMCs. These receptors all stem from a middle-aged woman in good health. Some clones in this sample may be carry-over from other donors' samples.

This clone was seen a single time. The chain uses TRBV9 and TRBJ2-1; 10 nucleotides match TRBD2. Germline V gene data show CDR1 as SGDLS and CDR2 as YYNGEE. This CDR3 spans 18 amino acids. Trimming cost V 4 bases and J 6 bases; bases outside gene matches: 16. CDR3 sequence reads: CASSPPPLGTSATNEQFF. The CDR3 coding sequence is TGTGCCAGCAGCCCACCACCACTCGGGACTAGCGCAACCAATGAGCAGTTCTTC.

The chain joins TRBV28 to TRBJ2-5, with TRBD2 matching 7 bases. V lost 1 base, J lost 5 bases, and 4 bases stayed unmatched. The germline V gene has CDR1 MDHEN and CDR2 SYDVKM. The CDR3 length is 14 residues. The CDR3 is CASSLLGGWETQYF. The CDR3 DNA reads TGTGCCAGCAGTTTATTGGGGGGGTGGGAGACCCAGTACTTC.

This clone was counted once. The chain has TRBV9 and TRBJ2-7; D possibly matches TRBD1 or TRBD2 (6 bases each). V was trimmed by 4 bases and J by 6 bases, leaving 14 bases between them. The CDR3 has 13 residues. CDR1 is SGDLS, CDR2 YYNGEE, per germline. The CDR3 DNA reads as TGTGCCAGCAGCATAATAGGGGGAGGCGAGCAGTACTTC. Translation gives CASSIIGGGEQYF.

The chain carries TRBV7-3 and TRBJ2-1; perhaps TRBD2 as D (6 bases). Per the germline V gene, CDR1 is SGHTA and CDR2 is FQGTGA. Between the trimmed V and J ends, which lost 5 bases and 5 bases, there was a span of 16 bases. This CDR3 has 15 amino acids. CDR3 region: CASSDGRDLHNEQFF. The CDR3 bases are TGTGCCAGCAGCGACGGGCGGGACTTACACAATGAGCAGTTCTTC.

The CDR3 loop reads CAWTFSGRAGEQYF. CDR3 bases: TGTGCCTGGACCTTTAGCGGGAGGGCCGGGGAGCAGTACTTC. The chain uses TRBV30 and TRBJ2-7; TRBD2 aligns across 11 bases. V lost 4 bases and J lost 7; bases outside the gene matches: 9. CDR1 and CDR2 (germline): GTSNPN, SVGIG (reference sequence). CDR3 length: 14 amino acids.

The rearrangement joins TRBV7-3 to TRBJ1-1, with D tentatively TRBD1 (5 bases). Germline CDR1 reads SGHTA; CDR2 reads FQGTGA. V was pared by 3 bases and J by 7 bases, with 12 bases between. The CDR3 spans 13 residues. DNA for the CDR3: TGTGCCAGCAGCTTCGGGACGGGAGATGAAGCTTTCTTT. Translating gives CASSFGTGDEAFF.

V usage is TRBV7-9 and J usage is TRBJ2-3; D may be TRBD1 (6 bases). V was clipped by 4 bases and J by 8 bases, with 10 bases between them. The germline V gene has CDR1 SEHNR and CDR2 FQNEAQ (reference sequence). The CDR3 is 12 amino acids. For the CDR3, the DNA is TGTGCCAGCAGCTCACAGGGCGGTACGCAGTATTTT. It codes for CASSSQGGTQYF.

This clone was observed at least ten times. The rearrangement links TRBV9 to TRBJ2-1; TRBD2 might be the D (6 bases). This CDR3 has 15 amino acids. CDR1 SGDLS and CDR2 YYNGEE come from the germline V gene. Trimming left V 0 bases short and J 4 bases short, with 11 bases between. The CDR3 region is CASSVDSGTYNEQFF. The CDR3 nucleotides are TGTGCCAGCAGCGTAGATAGCGGAACATACAATGAGCAGTTCTTC.

The chain couples TRBV30 to TRBJ2-7, with D possibly matching TRBD1 (5 bases). This CDR3 contains 13 residues. Germline lookup yields CDR1 GTSNPN and CDR2 SVGIG (reference sequence). Trimming shortened V by 5 bases and J by 2 bases, and 13 bases separated the two germline ends. The CDR3 DNA reads as TGTGCCTGGTCCCCGGACACGACCTACGAGCAGTACTTC. This translates into CAWSPDTTYEQYF.

In the case of this clone: This probably arose from a read error, given a far larger clone one base away. The rearrangement links TRBV7-7 to TRBJ2-7, with TRBD1 matching over 10 bases. The CDR3 covers 14 residues. CDR1 is SSHAT and CDR2 is FNYEAQ in the germline V gene (reference sequence). The CDR3 DNA reads as TGTGCTAGCAGCTCGGGACAGGGGCCCTACGAGCAGTACTTC. It codes for CASSSGQGPYEQYF.

Only a few counts were recorded for this clone. The rearrangement joins TRBV25-1 to TRBJ1-1; maybe TRBD1 (5 bases). Germline lookup yields CDR1 MGHDK and CDR2 SYGVNS. The CDR3 has 13 residues. Trimming removed 4 bases from V and 5 bases from J, with 11 bases in between. Here the CDR3 reads CASSGGSGTEAFF. The DNA for the CDR3 is TGTGCCAGCAGTGGGGGATCAGGGACTGAAGCTTTCTTT.

This clone was recorded at least ten times. The genes are TRBV5-6 and TRBJ1-3; a weak D match, TRBD1 (6 bases). The CDR3 consists of 14 residues. Germline assignment: CDR1 SGHDT and CDR2 YYEEEE. Trimming stripped 2 bases from V and 5 bases from J, with 11 bases between. The CDR3 region is CASSFTGSRNTIYF. CDR3 nucleotide sequence: TGTGCCAGCAGCTTCACAGGGTCCCGAAACACCATATATTTT.

This clone appeared a few times. J is TRBJ1-1 and V is TRBV5-4; D is unclear. The CDR3 sequence is 14 residues long. The V end was cut by 1 base, the J end by 1 base, with 8 bases between. The germline gives CDR1 SGHNT, CDR2 YYREEE (reference sequence). CDR3 bases: TGTGCCAGCAGCTTGTGGCCGGCGAACACTGAAGCTTTCTTT. Its translation: CASSLWPANTEAFF.

The V call is TRBV25-1, the J call TRBJ2-1; D possibly corresponds to TRBD2 (7 bases). The CDR3 runs 14 residues. V was clipped by 6 bases and J by 7 bases, with 16 bases between them. Germline V CDR1 and CDR2: MGHDK, SYGVNS. The CDR3 region has the DNA TGTGCCAGCAGACGGGGGGCCTCTGGTAATGAGCAGTTCTTC. Protein: CASRRGASGNEQFF.